A selection of T cell receptor beta chains follows, all from one sample in a study of blood T cell repertoires in COVID-19. The assay was immunoSEQ multiplex PCR, and TCRdb's table has in-frame clones only and misses some. The sample lists 150,000 to 200,000 clones, 81% seen once, with about 12% in the top ten. Sequencing was performed on peripheral blood. These receptors were taken from a woman at least 80 years old with COVID-19, enrolled during active disease. Each CDR3 is given with its conserved first and last residue.

V	J	length	CDR3
TRBV2	TRBJ1-3	14	CASTSGGAGNTIYF
TRBV28	TRBJ1-2	12	CASSTRAYGYTF
TRBV11-3	TRBJ1-1	16	CASSLDRGGLNTEAFF
TRBV27	TRBJ2-1	10	CACGRGEQFF
TRBV30	TRBJ1-2	13	CAWSGGQLYGYTF
TRBV4-1	TRBJ2-3	17	CASSQGSSSGSADTQYF
TRBV18	TRBJ2-5	13	CASSGTSQETQYF
TRBV15	TRBJ2-1	14	CATSSGRNYNEQFF
TRBV6-6	TRBJ1-1	15	CASSYSLDRVAEAFF
TRBV7-6	TRBJ1-5	12	CASSFRNQPQHF
TRBV11-2	TRBJ1-2	14	CASSAQGSGYGYTF
TRBV7-8	TRBJ2-2	16	CASSLFAAANPGELFF
TRBV3-1/TRBV3-2	TRBJ2-7	14	CASSARDRLYEQYF
TRBV20-1	TRBJ2-1	16	CSASPPTSGRTNEQFF
TRBV5-6	TRBJ1-3	15	CASTPDGGAGNTIYF
TRBV4-1	TRBJ1-6	15	CASSQVGGLPSPLHF
TRBV3-1/TRBV3-2	TRBJ2-7	16	CASSSGTMGGLSEQYF
TRBV2	TRBJ1-3	16	CASSYGQALTGNTIYF
TRBV28	TRBJ1-5	12	CASSFGSRPQHF
TRBV2	TRBJ1-5	19	CASSEANHLDRWGSQPQHF
TRBV5-1	TRBJ1-2	13	CASSLKQGDGYTF
TRBV7-8	TRBJ2-1	15	CASSSHPGQSNEQFF
TRBV3-1/TRBV3-2	TRBJ2-1	13	CASSQGTGVGQFF
TRBV6-5	TRBJ2-1	15	CASSQTGGPYNEQFF
TRBV5-4	TRBJ2-3	17	CASSFGTSGGDTDTQYF
TRBV5-4	TRBJ2-6	14	CASSRVAGANVLTF
TRBV12-3/TRBV12-4	TRBJ2-7	12	CASSPPGYEQYF
TRBV27	TRBJ2-7	13	CASGRTAAYEQYF
TRBV24-1	TRBJ2-5	16	CATSGASPGTRETQYF
TRBV11-3	TRBJ1-2	17	CASSAHPSDRAAYGYTF
TRBV19	TRBJ2-1	15	CASSYSGSSYNEQFF
TRBV2	TRBJ2-5	14	CASTPGGVKETQYF
TRBV28	TRBJ1-6	14	CASSLGTGDSPLHF
TRBV7-2	TRBJ2-7	11	CASSGGDEQYF
TRBV19	TRBJ2-1	15	CASSPGTGGFNEQFF
TRBV28	TRBJ2-1	13	CASSWDRGNEQFF
TRBV10-3	TRBJ2-3	14	CAISSGTSTDTQYF
TRBV5-6	TRBJ1-5	14	CASSLPGDDQPQHF
TRBV6-5	TRBJ2-5	15	CASSYWTSGGETQYF
TRBV3-1/TRBV3-2	TRBJ2-7	16	CASSRELGTGVYEQYF
TRBV7-9	TRBJ1-4	16	CASSFWGRGNREKLFF
TRBV2	TRBJ1-1	13	CASSQGGGTEAFF
TRBV7-9	TRBJ2-2	15	CASSPGDRTTGELFF
TRBV5-1	TRBJ1-1	14	CASSLGTGHTEAFF
TRBV9	TRBJ1-5	15	CASSVDGSLNQPQHF
TRBV2	TRBJ2-5	13	CASRTGDLETQYF
TRBV10-3	TRBJ2-1	12	CAISEGDNEQFF
TRBV7-9	TRBJ2-6	18	CASDYWDTENSGANVLTF
TRBV5-1	TRBJ2-3	16	CASSLRDRTSTDTQYF
TRBV11-3	TRBJ2-2	15	CASSSGQGSAGELFF
TRBV5-1	TRBJ2-7	17	CASSLSPSGRSTYEQYF
TRBV27	TRBJ2-7	16	CATRGRTGGPDYEQYF
TRBV6-2/TRBV6-3	TRBJ1-1	13	CASSPTSGTEAFF
TRBV6-5	TRBJ2-1	13	CASRPGVRNEQFF
TRBV5-4	TRBJ2-3	13	CATYPGGTDTQYF